What follows describes a single TCR beta chain. Other DNA sequences of this sample code for an identical CDR3. The length of the CDR3 is 15 residues. The germline V gene has CDR1 SGDLS and CDR2 YYNGEE. V shed 0 bases and J shed 3 bases, with 13 bases lying between them. This record belongs to a study of blood T cell repertoires in COVID-19. The assay was immunoSEQ multiplex PCR, and TCRdb's table has in-frame clones only and misses some. The data hold about 160,000 clones, with 75% to 90% observed a single time. This chain connects TRBV9 to TRBJ2-7, with D possibly being TRBD2 (5 bases). The sample was peripheral blood. The clonotype originates from a human donor with acute or convalescent COVID-19. The donor label of this sample is uncertain. The CDR3 spells CASSVGGPGGYEQYF. CDR3 coding DNA: TGTGCCAGCAGCGTAGGCGGGCCCGGAGGCTACGAGCAGTACTTC.